A selection of T cell receptor beta chains follows, all from one sample in a study of T cells expressing NK-cell markers. Using the 5' RACE reads, TCRdb records one entry per CDR3 protein without DNA. Found here are about 390,000 distinct CDR3 sequences; the top ten clones hold about 10%. The sequenced material came from blood T cells: a sorted CD56 or NKG2C T cell subset, CD4+ or CD8+ T cells, or bulk PBMC T cells (not recorded which). The source of these receptors is a woman aged 50 to 60 in good health. Both conserved end residues are part of each CDR3. Each record gives: V gene, clone size, J gene, CDR3 protein. Clone size, where shown, is once, few, many, or a class for clones that have expanded.

v_call: TRBV11-2
clone_size: -
j_call: TRBJ2-3
cdr3_aa: CASSLWTSGPPDTQYF

v_call: TRBV7-2
clone_size: -
j_call: TRBJ1-4
cdr3_aa: CASSPDRGNEKLFF

v_call: TRBV5-1
clone_size: -
j_call: TRBJ2-3
cdr3_aa: CASSLDNTSYTDTQYF

v_call: TRBV12-3/TRBV12-4
clone_size: -
j_call: TRBJ1-1
cdr3_aa: CASSGQSSEAFF

v_call: TRBV25-1
clone_size: -
j_call: TRBJ2-3
cdr3_aa: CASSVIWDTQYF

v_call: TRBV25-1
clone_size: -
j_call: TRBJ2-3
cdr3_aa: CASSPVGGFGTQYF

v_call: TRBV29-1
clone_size: -
j_call: TRBJ1-1
cdr3_aa: CSVEDPQAGTEAFF

v_call: TRBV5-6
clone_size: -
j_call: TRBJ2-2
cdr3_aa: CASSFSGRANTGELFF

v_call: TRBV7-9
clone_size: -
j_call: TRBJ2-4
cdr3_aa: CASSLEGANIQYF

v_call: TRBV7-8
clone_size: -
j_call: TRBJ1-1
cdr3_aa: CASSPQTGANTEAFF

v_call: TRBV20-1
clone_size: -
j_call: TRBJ2-1
cdr3_aa: CSARIPASGSADEQFF

v_call: TRBV28
clone_size: -
j_call: TRBJ2-2
cdr3_aa: CASRDRAGGELFF

v_call: TRBV5-1
clone_size: -
j_call: TRBJ2-1
cdr3_aa: CASSLASLLPHNNEQFF

v_call: TRBV18
clone_size: -
j_call: TRBJ2-7
cdr3_aa: CASSPSVVEQYF

v_call: TRBV6-5
clone_size: -
j_call: TRBJ2-1
cdr3_aa: CASSYSRGTGGLDEQFF

v_call: TRBV29-1
clone_size: -
j_call: TRBJ1-4
cdr3_aa: CSVEAVPLGKLFF

v_call: TRBV4-1
clone_size: -
j_call: TRBJ2-2
cdr3_aa: CASSLTPRTGPLDAGELFF

v_call: TRBV7-8
clone_size: -
j_call: TRBJ2-7
cdr3_aa: CASSLWTVNSYEQYF

v_call: TRBV24-1
clone_size: -
j_call: TRBJ2-1
cdr3_aa: CATNDSGEQFF

v_call: TRBV4-2
clone_size: -
j_call: TRBJ2-1
cdr3_aa: CASSHTIAGGGYNEQFF

v_call: TRBV5-1
clone_size: -
j_call: TRBJ2-1
cdr3_aa: CASSLWGTTNNEQFF

v_call: TRBV11-3
clone_size: -
j_call: TRBJ2-4
cdr3_aa: CASSPVGDAKNIQYF

v_call: TRBV9
clone_size: -
j_call: TRBJ2-1
cdr3_aa: CASSPGVSSVSDEQFF

v_call: TRBV12-3/TRBV12-4
clone_size: -
j_call: TRBJ2-6
cdr3_aa: CASSLGASVLTF

v_call: TRBV6-5
clone_size: -
j_call: TRBJ2-3
cdr3_aa: CASSGRADTQYF

v_call: TRBV12-3/TRBV12-4
clone_size: large
j_call: TRBJ2-1
cdr3_aa: CASSPAARPGLAEQFF

v_call: TRBV15
clone_size: -
j_call: TRBJ2-1
cdr3_aa: CATSRDPGQVNNEQFF

v_call: TRBV6-4
clone_size: -
j_call: TRBJ2-1
cdr3_aa: CASSASGTGLNEQFF

v_call: TRBV10-3
clone_size: -
j_call: TRBJ2-1
cdr3_aa: CAVTAQLAGGLNEQFF

v_call: TRBV7-8
clone_size: -
j_call: TRBJ2-7
cdr3_aa: CASSLRPWGQDYEQYF

v_call: TRBV12-3/TRBV12-4
clone_size: -
j_call: TRBJ1-3
cdr3_aa: CASSDGRARSGNTIYF

v_call: TRBV29-1
clone_size: -
j_call: TRBJ1-1
cdr3_aa: CSVPWTGRTEAFF

v_call: TRBV6-5
clone_size: -
j_call: TRBJ1-6
cdr3_aa: CASRVGNNSPLHF

v_call: TRBV12-3/TRBV12-4
clone_size: -
j_call: TRBJ2-4
cdr3_aa: CASRGPSGAGAKNIQYF

v_call: TRBV24-1
clone_size: -
j_call: TRBJ2-1
cdr3_aa: CATIGGVSYNEQFF

v_call: TRBV20-1
clone_size: -
j_call: TRBJ2-1
cdr3_aa: CSATDWGSSYNEQFF

v_call: TRBV19
clone_size: -
j_call: TRBJ2-1
cdr3_aa: CASSPGQWNSYNEQFF

v_call: TRBV12-3/TRBV12-4
clone_size: -
j_call: TRBJ1-3
cdr3_aa: CASSFGRSISGNTIYF

v_call: TRBV12-3/TRBV12-4
clone_size: -
j_call: TRBJ2-7
cdr3_aa: CASSFGVNEQYF

v_call: TRBV7-7
clone_size: -
j_call: TRBJ2-1
cdr3_aa: CASSRGGGDNEQFF

v_call: TRBV5-1
clone_size: -
j_call: TRBJ2-2
cdr3_aa: CASSYRLAGGLNTGELFF

v_call: TRBV29-1
clone_size: -
j_call: TRBJ2-7
cdr3_aa: CSADMPGTYEQYF

v_call: TRBV5-1
clone_size: -
j_call: TRBJ2-1
cdr3_aa: CASSLATIDEQFF

v_call: TRBV29-1
clone_size: -
j_call: TRBJ1-4
cdr3_aa: CSVRVDRGNEKLFF

v_call: TRBV5-1
clone_size: -
j_call: TRBJ2-3
cdr3_aa: CASSVQATKTDTQYF

v_call: TRBV19
clone_size: -
j_call: TRBJ2-5
cdr3_aa: CASAADQETQYF

v_call: TRBV5-1
clone_size: -
j_call: TRBJ2-5
cdr3_aa: CASSLGDPQETQYF

v_call: TRBV24-1
clone_size: -
j_call: TRBJ2-3
cdr3_aa: CATSDLRGARTDTQYF

v_call: TRBV5-1
clone_size: -
j_call: TRBJ2-1
cdr3_aa: CASSLFVTGGNEQFF

v_call: TRBV11-3
clone_size: -
j_call: TRBJ2-3
cdr3_aa: CASSPEGGGRMSDTQYF

v_call: TRBV20-1
clone_size: -
j_call: TRBJ2-1
cdr3_aa: CSARDLRNSDNEQFF

v_call: TRBV3-1
clone_size: -
j_call: TRBJ2-5
cdr3_aa: CASSQDRGSLETQYF

v_call: TRBV6-5
clone_size: -
j_call: TRBJ2-1
cdr3_aa: CASSDRDPFSYNEQFF